This TCR beta chain originates from a study of a mutant IDH1 vaccine in newly diagnosed glioma. Study summary: The start of vaccination came 4-6 weeks after radiotherapy alone, or with temozolomide cycles. Most had both radiotherapy and temozolomide beforehand; others had only one. The study, taken as a whole, reports: Vaccination elicited immune responses in approximately 92% of patients. Whatever changes occurred in top peripheral T cell clonotypes seemed unrelated to pseudoprogression.

About this clone: What it binds is not known.

Deletions cut 4 bases from V and 0 bases from J, with 7 bases between. Germline V CDR1 and CDR2: SQVTM, ANQGSEA. The CDR3 sequence is 13 residues long. Clones were read by immunoSEQ multiplex PCR, and TCRdb kept only the in-frame ones, dropping some. The sample lists roughly 51,000 clones; more than 65% were seen once. As to time point: week 35, safety follow-up. A 20-mer mutant IDH1 peptide at 300 ug was injected subcutaneously with topical imiquimod. Sequenced material: PBMCs, taken from a glioma patient whose treatment included an IDH1 peptide vaccine. The chain has TRBV29-1 and TRBJ1-3; unclear D gene. This receptor was identified in a man aged 35 to 55 with glioma. The CDR3 protein is CSVGGISGNTIYF. The CDR3, as DNA: TGCAGCGTTGGGGGTATCTCTGGAAACACCATATATTTT.